A selection of T cell receptor beta chains follows, all from one sample in a study of CD8+ T cells in alopecia areata. Assay: immunoSEQ multiplex PCR; the TCRdb copy retains only in-frame clones and omits some. The data hold approximately 99,000 clones, with 45% to 70% observed a single time. Sequencing was done on a sample of CD8+ T cells sorted from blood. The source is a human donor in good health. Each CDR3 is given with its conserved first and last residue. Fields, in order: CDR3 protein, CDR3 DNA, V gene, clone size, D gene, J gene. D genes are given only for firm matches. The size of a clone is reported for some rows only, either as once, few or many, or as a class for expanded clones.

cdr3_aa: CAWSRLARANEQFF
cdr3_nt: TGTGCCTGGAGCAGACTAGCGAGGGCCAATGAGCAGTTCTTC
v_call: TRBV30
clone_size: .
d_call: TRBD2
j_call: TRBJ2-1

cdr3_aa: CASSPNARDEQYF
cdr3_nt: TGCGCCAGCAGCCCAAACGCGCGGGACGAGCAGTACTTC
v_call: TRBV5-1
clone_size: few
d_call: .
j_call: TRBJ2-7

cdr3_aa: CASSRDINNEQFF
cdr3_nt: TGCGCCAGCAGTCGGGACATTAACAATGAGCAGTTCTTC
v_call: TRBV10-2
clone_size: few
d_call: .
j_call: TRBJ2-1

cdr3_aa: CAWSPGSGANVLTF
cdr3_nt: TGTGCCTGGTCCCCGGGCTCTGGGGCCAACGTCCTGACTTTC
v_call: TRBV30
clone_size: few
d_call: .
j_call: TRBJ2-6

cdr3_aa: CSVVAGQTSYEQYF
cdr3_nt: TGCAGCGTTGTCGCAGGGCAGACGAGCTACGAGCAGTACTTC
v_call: TRBV29-1
clone_size: .
d_call: .
j_call: TRBJ2-7

cdr3_aa: CASSLLAGARDEQFF
cdr3_nt: TGTGCCAGCAGCCTACTAGCGGGGGCGAGGGATGAGCAGTTCTTC
v_call: TRBV11-2
clone_size: few
d_call: TRBD2
j_call: TRBJ2-1

cdr3_aa: CASSLGQGIRETQYF
cdr3_nt: TGCGCCAGCAGCCTGGGACAGGGGATAAGGGAGACCCAGTACTTC
v_call: TRBV5-1
clone_size: .
d_call: TRBD1
j_call: TRBJ2-5

cdr3_aa: CASSFGSRTGYNEQFF
cdr3_nt: TGTGCCAGCAGCTTTGGTTCGAGGACAGGGTACAATGAGCAGTTCTTC
v_call: TRBV7-2
clone_size: few
d_call: TRBD1
j_call: TRBJ2-1

cdr3_aa: CASSERDSYNEQFF
cdr3_nt: TGTGCCAGCAGTGAACGGGACAGCTACAATGAGCAGTTCTTC
v_call: TRBV25-1
clone_size: .
d_call: TRBD1
j_call: TRBJ2-1

cdr3_aa: CASSDISQETQYF
cdr3_nt: TGTGCCAGCAGTGATATCAGCCAAGAGACCCAGTACTTC
v_call: TRBV6-5
clone_size: .
d_call: .
j_call: TRBJ2-5

cdr3_aa: CASSLGQGFYNEQFF
cdr3_nt: TGTGCCAGCAGCTTGGGACAGGGATTCTACAATGAGCAGTTCTTC
v_call: TRBV5-4
clone_size: .
d_call: TRBD1
j_call: TRBJ2-1

cdr3_aa: CASSPTAIETQYF
cdr3_nt: TGTGCCAGCAGTCCTACGGCTATAGAGACCCAGTACTTC
v_call: TRBV28
clone_size: .
d_call: .
j_call: TRBJ2-5

cdr3_aa: CASMGVGDQPQHF
cdr3_nt: TGTGCCAGCATGGGGGTTGGCGATCAGCCCCAGCATTTT
v_call: TRBV6-5
clone_size: .
d_call: .
j_call: TRBJ1-5

cdr3_aa: CASSSSVAPGNTIYF
cdr3_nt: TGTGCCAGCAGCTCTAGTGTGGCACCTGGAAACACCATATATTTT
v_call: TRBV7-6
clone_size: .
d_call: .
j_call: TRBJ1-3

cdr3_aa: CASSDGTNPYTQYF
cdr3_nt: TGTGCCAGCAGTGACGGGACTAACCCCTACACCCAGTACTTC
v_call: TRBV27
clone_size: .
d_call: TRBD2
j_call: TRBJ2-5

cdr3_aa: CASRSRDRDNSPLHF
cdr3_nt: TGTGCCAGCAGGTCCCGGGACAGGGATAATTCACCCCTCCACTTT
v_call: TRBV6-5
clone_size: .
d_call: TRBD1
j_call: TRBJ1-6

cdr3_aa: CASSLTVRSYEQYF
cdr3_nt: TGTGCCAGCAGCCTCACGGTTCGGTCCTACGAGCAGTACTTC
v_call: TRBV11-2
clone_size: few
d_call: .
j_call: TRBJ2-7

cdr3_aa: CSVDEGSTDTQYF
cdr3_nt: TGCAGCGTTGATGAGGGGAGCACAGATACGCAGTATTTT
v_call: TRBV29-1
clone_size: .
d_call: .
j_call: TRBJ2-3

cdr3_aa: CASSPTASGSYEQYF
cdr3_nt: TGTGCCAGCAGCCCAACGGCTAGCGGGTCCTACGAGCAGTACTTC
v_call: TRBV11-2
clone_size: .
d_call: TRBD2
j_call: TRBJ2-7

cdr3_aa: CASSLFGGSGANVLTF
cdr3_nt: TGTGCCAGCAGCTTATTTGGGGGCTCTGGGGCCAACGTCCTGACTTTC
v_call: TRBV7-9
clone_size: few
d_call: .
j_call: TRBJ2-6

cdr3_aa: CASSKTEPSKYSYEQYF
cdr3_nt: TGTGCCAGCAGCAAGACAGAACCAAGTAAATACTCCTACGAGCAGTACTTC
v_call: TRBV13
clone_size: once
d_call: .
j_call: TRBJ2-7

cdr3_aa: CASSPGKHEQYF
cdr3_nt: TGTGCCAGCTCACCGGGGAAACACGAGCAGTACTTC
v_call: TRBV18
clone_size: .
d_call: .
j_call: TRBJ2-7

cdr3_aa: CASSETGISHNEQFF
cdr3_nt: TGTGCCAGCAGCGAGACAGGAATCTCCCACAATGAGCAGTTCTTC
v_call: TRBV9
clone_size: .
d_call: .
j_call: TRBJ2-1

cdr3_aa: CSVRPTNSYNEQFF
cdr3_nt: TGCAGCGTCCGGCCGACTAACTCCTACAATGAGCAGTTCTTC
v_call: TRBV29-1
clone_size: .
d_call: .
j_call: TRBJ2-1

cdr3_aa: CASSLTAGDAYEQYF
cdr3_nt: TGTGCCAGCAGCTTAACGGCGGGGGACGCCTACGAGCAGTACTTC
v_call: TRBV7-2
clone_size: .
d_call: TRBD2
j_call: TRBJ2-7

cdr3_aa: CASSPRGTDFTDTQYF
cdr3_nt: TGCGCCAGCAGCCCCCGGGGGACGGATTTCACAGATACGCAGTATTTT
v_call: TRBV4-1
clone_size: .
d_call: .
j_call: TRBJ2-3

cdr3_aa: CSALGGPGLYPYEQYF
cdr3_nt: TGCAGCGCCCTGGGCGGGCCAGGGCTTTACCCCTACGAGCAGTACTTC
v_call: TRBV29-1
clone_size: few
d_call: .
j_call: TRBJ2-7

cdr3_aa: CSVRWGMGTEAFF
cdr3_nt: TGCAGCGTTCGTTGGGGGATGGGGACTGAAGCTTTCTTT
v_call: TRBV29-1
clone_size: few
d_call: .
j_call: TRBJ1-1

cdr3_aa: CASSFGRVAEQYF
cdr3_nt: TGTGCCAGCAGCTTTGGCAGGGTGGCCGAGCAGTACTTC
v_call: TRBV5-6
clone_size: .
d_call: .
j_call: TRBJ2-7

cdr3_aa: CASEGLSIGHPENSPLHF
cdr3_nt: TGTGCCAGCGAAGGGCTCAGTATAGGTCACCCGGAAAATTCACCCCTCCACTTT
v_call: TRBV2
clone_size: .
d_call: .
j_call: TRBJ1-6

cdr3_aa: CASSPVGGPPNQPQHF
cdr3_nt: TGTGCCAGCAGCCCGGTGGGGGGACCACCCAATCAGCCCCAGCATTTT
v_call: TRBV27
clone_size: .
d_call: .
j_call: TRBJ1-5

cdr3_aa: CASSIWGESTEAFF
cdr3_nt: TGTGCCAGTAGTATTTGGGGCGAGAGCACTGAAGCTTTCTTT
v_call: TRBV19
clone_size: few
d_call: .
j_call: TRBJ1-1

cdr3_aa: CASSEGAAGGYPGELFF
cdr3_nt: TGTGCCAGCAGTGAAGGCGCCGCGGGGGGGTACCCCGGGGAGCTGTTTTTT
v_call: TRBV2
clone_size: .
d_call: TRBD2
j_call: TRBJ2-2

cdr3_aa: CASSPDGTNQPQHF
cdr3_nt: TGTGCCAGCAGCCCGGACGGGACCAATCAGCCCCAGCATTTT
v_call: TRBV7-9
clone_size: once
d_call: .
j_call: TRBJ1-5

cdr3_aa: CASSQVLTSNQPQHF
cdr3_nt: TGCGCCAGCAGCCAAGTTCTGACCTCGAATCAGCCCCAGCATTTT
v_call: TRBV4-1
clone_size: .
d_call: .
j_call: TRBJ1-5

cdr3_aa: CASSPVGRELFF
cdr3_nt: TGTGCCAGCAGTCCGGTTGGCCGGGAGCTGTTTTTT
v_call: TRBV6-5
clone_size: .
d_call: .
j_call: TRBJ2-2

cdr3_aa: CSVVGENSYNEQFF
cdr3_nt: TGCAGCGTTGTGGGGGAGAACTCCTACAATGAGCAGTTCTTC
v_call: TRBV29-1
clone_size: few
d_call: .
j_call: TRBJ2-1

cdr3_aa: CASSYSRQPYEQYF
cdr3_nt: TGTGCCAGCAGTTACTCGAGACAGCCCTACGAGCAGTACTTC
v_call: TRBV6-5
clone_size: once
d_call: .
j_call: TRBJ2-7

cdr3_aa: CASRQASQATDTQYF
cdr3_nt: TGTGCCAGCAGGCAGGCCTCCCAAGCCACAGATACGCAGTATTTT
v_call: TRBV5-6
clone_size: .
d_call: .
j_call: TRBJ2-3

cdr3_aa: CAGERSIPGELFF
cdr3_nt: TGTGCCGGGGAGAGGAGCATACCCGGGGAGCTGTTTTTT
v_call: TRBV7-8
clone_size: few
d_call: .
j_call: TRBJ2-2

cdr3_aa: CASSTIDRADTQYF
cdr3_nt: TGTGCCAGCAGTACGATTGACAGGGCAGATACGCAGTATTTT
v_call: TRBV6-5
clone_size: .
d_call: TRBD1
j_call: TRBJ2-3

cdr3_aa: CATSILGPGANVLTF
cdr3_nt: .
v_call: TRBV15
clone_size: once
d_call: .
j_call: TRBJ2-6